The following is a T cell receptor (beta chain) sequence with its context. Its antigen remains unknown. With 60 Vbeta and 13 Jbeta primers, the PCR was carried out. Some clones are missing from TCRdb's copy, which holds only in-frame ones; the method was immunoSEQ multiplex PCR. In the table there are some 96,000 clones, around 80% of which are singletons. The data originate from a study of cytomegalovirus exposure and HLA in healthy donors. The study, taken as a whole, reports: In a later analysis, common viral pathogens appeared linked to several of the most significant clusters. When a later analysis compared HLA-associated TCR beta chains with equally common others, the HLA-associated chains turned out to be more clonally expanded and to have lower generation probabilities.

Germline assignment: CDR1 MGHDK and CDR2 SYGVNS. The CDR3 extends over 15 amino acids. V gave up 1 base and J gave up 4 bases, with 11 bases separating them. The donors gave bone marrow, and they were healthy. At the time of sampling, donors were nominally healthy, though unrecorded immune exposures were likely. This chain links TRBV25-1 with TRBJ2-1; D might be TRBD2 (5 bases). Sequencing was done on a sample of PBMCs. The clonotype comes from a woman aged 60-70 years in good health and CMV-seronegative. Here the CDR3 DNA reads TGTGCCAGCAGTGAATCCGGAGGACCTTACAATGAGCAGTTCTTC. This encodes CASSESGGPYNEQFF.